This TCR beta chain was recovered during a study of T-cell memory formation after mild COVID-19. The wider study: In these data, TCR clusters were largely donor specific.

Findings of the study overall: Some SARS-CoV-2-responding clones were already detected in memory before infection.

cDNA libraries for TCR alpha and TCR beta, carrying sample barcodes and UMIs, came from 5'RACE with constant-segment primers. TCRdb ran MiXCR on the 5' RACE reads and lists one entry per CDR3 protein. The repertoire holds 550,000 to 650,000 distinct CDR3 sequences, with around 15% as singletons. This clonotype was counted only a few times. Antigen specificity is unknown. Trimming shortened V by 0 bases and J by 0 bases, and 8 bases separated the two germline ends. Germline CDR1 and CDR2: SGHTA and FQGNSA. The CDR3 has 15 amino acids. The source is an adult woman who had mild COVID-19 (a few samples of this study predate the infection). Cell type and time point are not known. Material for sequencing was PBMCs or a T cell subset sorted from them (not recorded which). The genes are TRBV7-2 and TRBJ1-1, with D unclear. CDR3 nucleotide sequence: TGTGCCAGCAGCTTAGCTATCGGAATGAACACTGAAGCTTTCTTT. It is translated as CASSLAIGMNTEAFF.